The 17 T cell receptor beta chains below all came from one sample that was sequenced in a study of patients and donors after allogeneic stem cell transplantation. TCRdb re-derived calls from the RT-PCR reads in MiXCR, one entry per CDR3 protein. In the table there are more than 150,000 distinct CDR3 sequences, 24% of which are singletons. Sequenced input: blood, either unsorted or a sorted T cell fraction (not recorded which). These receptor sequences come from a human donor who was either an allogeneic HSCT recipient or a stem cell or donor lymphocyte infusion donor (not recorded which). It is not recorded whose cells these are; they may come from a transplant donor.

The chain employs TRBV4-3 and TRBJ2-2; D ambiguous. From germline, CDR1 is LGHNA and CDR2 YSLEER. Trimming took off 1 base at V and 6 bases at J, with 9 bases between the two ends. The length of the CDR3 is 14 residues. The CDR3 here is CASSQALSPGELFF. The CDR3 region has the DNA TGCGCCAGCAGCCAAGCGCTGTCACCCGGGGAGCTGTTTTTT.

The chain couples TRBV20-1 to TRBJ2-7, with D unresolved. The V gene lost 5 bases and the J gene lost 2 bases, with 13 bases spanning the gap. Looked up from germline, CDR1 is DFQATT and CDR2 is SNEGSKA (reference sequence). The CDR3 is made up of 13 amino acids. The CDR3 spells CSARRRRPYEQYF. The CDR3 nucleotides are TGCAGTGCTCGAAGACGGAGACCCTACGAGCAGTACTTC.

This clonotype has a handful of counts. The chain joins TRBV9 to TRBJ2-3, with 7 bases aligning to TRBD1. After removal of 0 bases from V and 1 base from J, the junction contained 2 bases not matched to a gene. The CDR3 is made up of 15 amino acids. Germline CDR1 SGDLS, CDR2 YYNGEE. The chain's CDR3 is CASSVGGQRTDTQYF. DNA for the CDR3: TGTGCCAGCAGCGTAGGGGGACAGCGCACAGATACGCAGTATTTT.

This clonotype has more than one count but fewer than ten. This likely comes from a read error, as the CDR3 has no conserved phenylalanine or tryptophan at its end. The rearrangement uses TRBV20-1 and TRBJ1-4; 8 nucleotides agree with TRBD1. The CDR3 contains 13 residues. After removal of 5 bases from V and 7 bases from J, the junction contained 6 bases not matched to a gene. Germline lookup yields CDR1 DFQATT and CDR2 SNEGSKA (reference sequence). The CDR3 sequence: CSAPGQGGEKLFL. CDR3 coding DNA: TGCAGTGCTCCCGGACAGGGAGGTGAAAAACTGTTTCTT.

This clonotype was detected many times. The chain has TRBV11-2 and TRBJ1-6; D unclear. Germline CDR1 and CDR2: SGHAT and FQNNGV. CDR3 length equals 13 residues. Trimming took 3 bases from V and 10 from J, leaving 10 bases between them. The CDR3 DNA reads TGTGCCAGCAGCTTCGACCCGGGATCACCCCTCCACTTT. This gives the protein CASSFDPGSPLHF.

The chain uses TRBV10-2 and TRBJ2-1; D may correspond to TRBD1 or TRBD2 (6 bases each). Germline V gene sequence: CDR1 WSHSY, CDR2 SAAADI. Trimming left V 11 bases short and J 9 bases short, with 23 bases between. CDR3 size: 14 residues. CDR3 nucleotides: TGCGCCGGGGGCGAAGGACTATCAGACGGTGAGCAGTTCTTC. Translating it yields CAGGEGLSDGEQFF.

This sequence joins TRBV6-1 and TRBJ1-5, with a possible D match to TRBD1 (5 bases). There are 14 residues in the CDR3. Trimming took off 6 bases at V and 10 bases at J, with 19 bases between the two ends. Looked up from germline, CDR1 is MNHNS and CDR2 is SASEGT. CDR3 sequence: CASSGPGLGYPQHF. CDR3 nucleotides: TGTGCCAGCAGCGGACCGGGACTAGGCTATCCCCAGCATTTT.

This clonotype was seen ten or more times. This chain links TRBV5-1 with TRBJ1-1; maybe TRBD1 (6 bases). Trimming left V 0 bases short and J 0 bases short, with 12 bases between. The CDR3 is 16 residues long. The germline V gene has CDR1 SGHRS and CDR2 YFSETQ. The chain's CDR3 is CASSLDVTGMNTEAFF. In DNA, the CDR3 is TGCGCCAGCAGCTTGGATGTGACAGGCATGAACACTGAAGCTTTCTTT. The complete variable domain, with remaining parts taken from reference TRBV5-1 and TRBJ1-1, reads KAGVTQTPRYLIKTRGQQVTLSCSPISGHRSVSWYQQTPGQGLQFLFEYFSETQRNKGNFPGRFSGRQFSNSRSEMNVSTLELGDSALYLCASSLDVTGMNTEAFFGQGTRLTVV.

The sample holds a few counts of this clonotype. The chain links TRBV12-3 or TRBV12-4 to TRBJ1-2; no reliable D call. There are 16 residues in the CDR3. V dropped 8 bases and J dropped 3 bases, with 22 bases sitting between them. For the CDR3, the DNA is TGTGCCAGCCGTACATCCGACTTTCGACATTACTATGGCTACACCTTC. Translating gives CASRTSDFRHYYGYTF.

This clonotype has more than one count but fewer than ten. The rearrangement uses TRBV15 and TRBJ1-5; tentatively, D is TRBD1 (5 bases). Germline lookup yields CDR1 LNHNV and CDR2 YYDKDF (reference sequence). Deletions cut 4 bases from V and 0 bases from J, with 16 bases between. The CDR3 runs to 17 residues. In DNA form, the CDR3 reads TGTGCCACCAGCATAAGCCGGGACCCTTATAGCAATCAGCCCCAGCATTTT. It is translated as CATSISRDPYSNQPQHF.

This clonotype has only a few counts. This sequence joins TRBV12-3 or TRBV12-4 and TRBJ1-1; a possible D gene is TRBD1 (5 bases). The germline V and J ends were trimmed by 6 bases and 5 bases, with 13 bases remaining between them. CDR3 length: 13 residues. CDR3 nucleotides: TGTGCCAGCAGCCCTAAGGGGTGGACTGAAGCTTTCTTT. This codes for CASSPKGWTEAFF.

This clonotype was observed a handful of times. The chain links TRBV12-3 or TRBV12-4 to TRBJ2-7; D possibly corresponds to TRBD1 (5 bases). This CDR3 is built from 15 residues. V was pared by 0 bases and J by 4 bases, with 13 bases between. The CDR3 region has the DNA TGTGCCAGCAGTTTAGCGGTCAGGGCCCCTTACGAGCAGTACTTC. It translates to CASSLAVRAPYEQYF.

The table lists this clonotype with a count of one. The chain has TRBV20-1 and TRBJ2-7; D possibly corresponds to TRBD1 (6 bases). CDR3 length: 14 residues. Trimming left V 0 bases short and J 0 bases short, with 9 bases between. The V gene's germline CDR1 is DFQATT and CDR2 SNEGSKA (reference sequence). The CDR3 loop is CSARDGTSSYEQYF. The CDR3 region has the DNA TGCAGTGCTAGAGACGGGACAAGCTCCTACGAGCAGTACTTC.

This clonotype was seen just once. The rearrangement uses TRBV4-1 and TRBJ2-7; TRBD1 aligns across 7 bases. Germline V gene data show CDR1 as MGHRA and CDR2 as YSYEKL. Trimming at V came to 2 bases and at J to 5 bases, leaving 15 bases not matched to a gene. This CDR3 has 17 amino acids. DNA for the CDR3: TGCGCCAGCAGCCAAAACCCCTCTGAGGGGGCCACGGACGAGCAGTACTTC. It translates to CASSQNPSEGATDEQYF.

V gene TRBV20-1 combines with J gene TRBJ1-5; possible D gene TRBD1, 5 bases. The V and J ends lost 1 base and 6 bases respectively, with 10 bases between them. The CDR3 consists of 13 residues. Germline V CDR1 and CDR2: DFQATT, SNEGSKA (reference sequence). The CDR3 coding sequence is TGCAGTGCTAGAGCGACGACAGTTCAGCCCCAGCATTTT. Its translation is CSARATTVQPQHF.

This clonotype turned up a few times. The chain carries TRBV30 and TRBJ1-1, with TRBD1 as a possible D gene (5 bases). V was trimmed by 2 bases and J by 4 bases, leaving 14 bases between them. Germline lookup yields CDR1 GTSNPN and CDR2 SVGIG (reference sequence). CDR3 size: 14 residues. CDR3 loop: CAWSRPGHSTEAFF. CDR3 sequence (DNA): TGTGCCTGGAGTAGACCAGGGCATAGCACTGAAGCTTTCTTT.

The V gene is TRBV19, the J gene TRBJ2-3, with D perhaps matching TRBD2 (6 bases). The V gene lost 0 bases and the J gene lost 5 bases, with 18 bases spanning the gap. CDR3 length equals 17 residues. Germline values: CDR1 LNHDA, CDR2 SQIVND (reference sequence). Written as DNA, the CDR3 is TGTGCCAGTAGTATAGATCGCCCCATGGGAGGTCGAGATACGCAGTATTTT. Translating gives CASSIDRPMGGRDTQYF.